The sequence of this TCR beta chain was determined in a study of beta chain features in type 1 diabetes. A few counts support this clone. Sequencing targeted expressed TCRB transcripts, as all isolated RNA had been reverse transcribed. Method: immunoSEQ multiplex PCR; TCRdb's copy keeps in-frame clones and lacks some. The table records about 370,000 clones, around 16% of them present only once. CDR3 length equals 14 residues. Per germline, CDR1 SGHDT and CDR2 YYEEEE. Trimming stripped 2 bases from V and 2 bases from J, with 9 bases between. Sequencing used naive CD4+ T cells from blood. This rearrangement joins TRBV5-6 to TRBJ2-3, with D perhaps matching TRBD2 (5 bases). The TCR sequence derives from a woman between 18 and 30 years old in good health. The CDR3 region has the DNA TGTGCCAGCAGCTTAGCCCTAGCCACAGATACGCAGTATTTT. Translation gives CASSLALATDTQYF. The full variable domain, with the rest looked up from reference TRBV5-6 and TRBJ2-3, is DAGVTQSPTHLIKTRGQQVTLRCSPKSGHDTVSWYQQALGQGPQFIFQYYEEEERQRGNFPDRFSGHQFPNYSSELNVNALLLGDSALYLCASSLALATDTQYFGPGTRLTVL.